Each of the 30 T cell receptor beta chains below was sequenced from the same sample in a study of post-analysis software for immune sequencing data. Overall study results and limits: TRBV segments more frequent in patients than in controls numbered roughly 5 and included TRBV5-6, TRBV5-1 and TRBV20-1.

Their antigen targets remain unknown. Included in the TCR beta cDNA libraries were unique molecular identifiers. TCRdb called the PCR reads again in MiXCR, with one record for every CDR3 protein. Among roughly 570,000 distinct CDR3 sequences listed, approximately 34% were seen once. The sequenced material came from blood. The receptor set was obtained from a girl under 18 with multiple sclerosis.

V gene TRBV5-1 combines with J gene TRBJ2-5; no clear D gene. The DNA end is a closer match to TRBJ2-7, so the J assignment may be wrong. The CDR3 is 11 residues long. Germline V lookup: CDR1 SGHRS, CDR2 YFSETQ. CDR3 sequence (DNA): TGCGCCAGCAGCCTGCAATGCGAGCAGTACTTC. Residues: CASSLQCEQYF.

The chain combines TRBV15 with TRBJ1-1, with TRBD1 matching 7 bases. This CDR3 region has 14 residues. Germline V gene data show CDR1 as LNHNV and CDR2 as YYDKDF (reference sequence). V lost 1 base to trimming and J lost 1 base; unmatched junction nucleotides: 0. The CDR3 sequence is CATSRGDRNTEAFF. The DNA of the CDR3 is TGTGCCACCAGCAGAGGGGACAGGAACACTGAAGCTTTCTTT.

This clonotype was observed a handful of times. The chain uses TRBV10-3 and TRBJ1-2; no definite D call. The CDR3 is made up of 12 amino acids. Germline lookup yields CDR1 ENHRY and CDR2 SYGVKD. Between the trimmed V and J ends, which lost 3 bases and 8 bases, there was a span of 10 bases. CDR3 nucleotides: TGTGCCATCAGTGATCCCGACGGAGGCTACACCTTC. Its translation is CAISDPDGGYTF.

The genes are TRBV5-1 and TRBJ2-3; 11 bases line up with TRBD2. V trimming: 4 bases; J trimming: 4 bases; junction bases outside the gene matches: 20. Germline CDR1 SGHRS, CDR2 YFSETQ. The CDR3 runs to 20 residues. CDR3: CASSPPWSSLAGGRADTQYF. CDR3 coding DNA: TGCGCCAGCAGCCCCCCCTGGTCCTCCTTAGCGGGGGGGCGAGCAGATACGCAGTATTTT.

The chain links TRBV7-9 to TRBJ1-2; 8 bases align to TRBD1. The trim removed 0 bases at V and 8 bases at J, leaving 5 bases unmatched. The CDR3 consists of 14 residues. Germline CDR1 reads SEHNR; CDR2 reads FQNEAQ (reference sequence). The chain's CDR3 is CASSLALDRAGYTF. The CDR3 nucleotides are TGTGCCAGCAGCTTAGCTTTGGACAGGGCGGGCTACACCTTC.

This clonotype showed up just once. This sequence joins TRBV3-1 and TRBJ2-1, with 7 bases matching TRBD2. CDR3 length: 13 amino acids. CDR1 and CDR2 (germline): LGHDT, YNNKEL (reference sequence). Trimming cost V 7 bases and J 7 bases; bases outside gene matches: 7. The CDR3 nucleotides read TGTGCCAGCACCCCTCGGCGGGGGAATGAGCAGTTCTTC. It yields the protein CASTPRRGNEQFF.

The chain links TRBV5-5 to TRBJ1-2; no firm D call. The CDR3 covers 14 residues. Trimming took off 3 bases at V and 0 bases at J, with 9 bases between the two ends. Germline V gene data show CDR1 as SGHKS and CDR2 as YYEKEE (reference sequence). CDR3 coding DNA: TGTGCCAGCAGCTGGGAGGCAGCTAACTATGGCTACACCTTC. Its protein is CASSWEAANYGYTF.

The sample holds one count of this clonotype. V usage is TRBV19 and J usage is TRBJ2-1; D uncertain. Germline V gene data show CDR1 as LNHDA and CDR2 as SQIVND (reference sequence). The CDR3 is made up of 12 amino acids. V dropped 3 bases and J dropped 8 bases, with 8 bases sitting between them. The DNA of the CDR3 is TGTGCCAGTAGTATGGGTTTGGATGAGCAGTTCTTC. It specifies CASSMGLDEQFF.

Only one count was recorded for this clonotype. The CDR3 bases are TGCGCCAGCAGCTGGAGGAGACAGACTCAATCTGGGGCCAACGTCCTGACTTTC. Translated, it gives CASSWRRQTQSGANVLTF. The rearrangement uses TRBV5-1 and TRBJ2-6; perhaps D is TRBD1 or TRBD2 (5 bases each). Germline V gene sequence: CDR1 SGHRS, CDR2 YFSETQ. CDR3 size: 18 residues. Trimming pared 3 bases from V and 1 base from J, leaving 17 bases between. Combining the CDR3 with reference TRBV5-1 and TRBJ2-6 gives the whole variable domain KAGVTQTPRYLIKTRGQQVTLSCSPISGHRSVSWYQQTPGQGLQFLFEYFSETQRNKGNFPGRFSGRQFSNSRSEMNVSTLELGDSALYLCASSWRRQTQSGANVLTFGAGSRLTVL.

To note about this clonotype: A much more abundant neighbour one base away suggests this may be a read error. The chain combines TRBV7-9 with TRBJ1-1; the D is unclear. Germline CDR1 reads SEHNR; CDR2 reads FQNEAQ (reference sequence). There are 13 residues in the CDR3. V lost 1 base and J 3 bases, leaving 6 bases between the germline ends. This chain's CDR3 is CASSLGEYTEAFF. The CDR3 nucleotides are TGTGCCAGCAGCTTAGGGGAGTACACTGAAGCTTTCTTT.

V gene TRBV9 combines with J gene TRBJ2-5; TRBD1 matches at 8 bases. Germline CDR1 is SGDLS and CDR2 is YYNGEE. The CDR3 has 16 residues. After removal of 0 bases from V and 4 bases from J, the junction contained 8 bases not matched to a gene. This chain's CDR3 is CASSVGGQGAGETQYF. In nucleotides, the CDR3 is TGTGCCAGCAGCGTAGGGGGTCAGGGGGCAGGAGAGACCCAGTACTTC. Complete variable domain (other parts from reference TRBV9 and TRBJ2-5): DSGVTQTPKHLITATGQRVTLRCSPRSGDLSVYWYQQSLDQGLQFLIQYYNGEERAKGNILERFSAQQFPDLHSELNLSSLELGDSALYFCASSVGGQGAGETQYFGPGTRLLVL.

In its sample, this clonotype was seen a few times. The chain combines TRBV20-1 with TRBJ2-1, with a tentative D call TRBD2 (6 bases). From germline, CDR1 is DFQATT and CDR2 SNEGSKA (reference sequence). Deletions cut 2 bases from V and 4 bases from J, with 12 bases between. CDR3 size: 14 residues. The CDR3 sequence: CSARTSRVYNEQFF. The CDR3 nucleotides are TGCAGTGCTAGAACTAGCCGTGTTTACAATGAGCAGTTCTTC.

The sample holds a few counts of this clonotype. V is TRBV29-1 and J is TRBJ2-4; 7 positions agree with TRBD2. V lost 1 base, J lost 1 base, and 4 bases stayed unmatched. Germline CDR1 reads SQVTM; CDR2 reads ANQGSEA. This CDR3 is built from 15 residues. The CDR3 sequence: CSVEGWGGAKNIQYF. In DNA, the CDR3 is TGCAGCGTTGAAGGATGGGGGGGGGCCAAAAACATTCAGTACTTC.

This clonotype came up many times. The chain employs TRBV20-1 and TRBJ1-2, with a possible D match to TRBD1 (5 bases). Germline CDR1 reads DFQATT; CDR2 reads SNEGSKA (reference sequence). Trimming pared 6 bases from V and 8 bases from J, leaving 16 bases between. The length of the CDR3 is 12 residues. The CDR3 DNA reads TGCAGTGCAAGGGACGGCTTGTCGGGCTACACCTTC. Translation: CSARDGLSGYTF.

The chain uses TRBV20-1 and TRBJ1-5, with 7 bases aligning to TRBD1. CDR3 length equals 18 residues. Germline V gene data show CDR1 as DFQATT and CDR2 as SNEGSKA (reference sequence). V trimming: 4 bases; J trimming: 0 bases; junction bases outside the gene matches: 15. CDR3 protein: CSANPTPGTANSNQPQHF. The CDR3 coding sequence is TGCAGTGCTAATCCTACCCCTGGGACAGCGAATAGCAATCAGCCCCAGCATTTT.

This clonotype appeared once. V is TRBV29-1 and J is TRBJ1-3, with D perhaps TRBD1 (5 bases). CDR1 is SQVTM, CDR2 ANQGSEA, per germline. Trimming stripped 0 bases from V and 10 bases from J, with 13 bases between. The CDR3 covers 13 residues. CDR3 nucleotide sequence: TGCAGCGTTGAAGATCCGGCATGGGGGACCATATATTTT. Protein product: CSVEDPAWGTIYF.

V is TRBV12-3 or TRBV12-4 and J is TRBJ1-2, with 8 nucleotides matching TRBD1. Trimming took 5 bases from V and 7 from J; bases not matched to a gene: 6. The CDR3 is 13 amino acids. The CDR3 protein is CASSATGASGYTF. CDR3 in DNA: TGTGCCAGCAGTGCGACAGGGGCAAGTGGCTACACCTTC.

V usage is TRBV6-5 and J usage is TRBJ1-3; D is uncertain. V was pared by 6 bases and J by 8 bases, with 17 bases between. The germline V gene encodes CDR1 MNHEY and CDR2 SVGAGI. This CDR3 has 14 residues. The CDR3 bases are TGTGCCAGCAGCCCTGCAATGGCCACTGACACCATATATTTT. Its translation: CASSPAMATDTIYF.

Of note for this clonotype: Germline is not matched at one junction end, which may reflect a read error. V gene TRBV20-1 combines with J gene TRBJ2-5; D remains unclear. This CDR3 is built from 13 residues. Per germline, CDR1 DFQATT and CDR2 SNEGSKA (reference sequence). CDR3 DNA: TGCAGTGCTAGAGGTCTACGCGCAGAGACCCTGTACTTC. Amino acid sequence: CSARGLRAETLYF.

The table lists this clonotype with a few counts. The CDR3 DNA sequence: TGCGCCAGCAAACCGGGACAGCAATATGGCTACACCTTC. Translated, it gives CASKPGQQYGYTF. This chain joins TRBV5-1 and TRBJ1-2; TRBD1 agrees at 7 bases. Germline loops: CDR1 SGHRS, CDR2 YFSETQ. J gave up 5 bases and V 6 bases, and 7 bases lay outside the gene matches. CDR3 length: 13 residues.

Concerning this clonotype: A read error may be the cause here, since a much bigger clone is one base away. This chain connects TRBV6-4 to TRBJ2-3; 16 bases align to TRBD2. The CDR3 contains 16 residues. Germline V gene lookup returns CDR1 MRHNA and CDR2 SNTAGT. CDR3 bases: TGTGCCGGCAGCGCCGGGACTAGCGGGGGGGCGGATACGCAGTATTTT. Translation: CAGSAGTSGGADTQYF.

This clonotype was counted at least ten times. V is TRBV7-9 and J is TRBJ2-3; TRBD2 matches 7 bases. CDR1 and CDR2 from the germline V gene are SEHNR and FQNEAQ (reference sequence). The CDR3 has 13 amino acids. J lost 4 bases, V lost 4 bases, and 2 bases had no gene match. CDR3 coding DNA: TGTGCCAGCAGCTACGGGGGGTCAGATACGCAGTATTTT. Amino acids: CASSYGGSDTQYF.

The chain combines TRBV4-1 with TRBJ2-1; D remains unclear. Germline values: CDR1 MGHRA, CDR2 YSYEKL. V lost 1 base to trimming and J lost 0 bases, with 7 bases between them. The CDR3 runs 15 residues. CDR3 sequence reads: CASSQAPSSYNEQFF. The DNA of the CDR3 is TGCGCCAGCAGCCAAGCCCCGAGCTCCTACAATGAGCAGTTCTTC.

The chain carries TRBV18 and TRBJ1-1; D is unclear. CDR1 and CDR2 from the germline V gene are KGHSH and LQKENI. The CDR3 is made up of 15 amino acids. V gave up 0 bases and J gave up 0 bases, with 8 bases separating them. The CDR3 loop is CASSPPSGLNTEAFF. In nucleotides, the CDR3 is TGTGCCAGCTCACCACCCTCGGGGTTGAACACTGAAGCTTTCTTT. The whole variable domain, filled in from reference TRBV18 and TRBJ1-1, reads NAGVMQNPRHLVRRRGQEARLRCSPMKGHSHVYWYRQLPEEGLKFMVYLQKENIIDESGMPKERFSAEFPKEGPSILRIQQVVRGDSAAYFCASSPPSGLNTEAFFGQGTRLTVV.

The rearrangement links TRBV12-3 or TRBV12-4 to TRBJ2-7, with TRBD1 matching 7 bases. This CDR3 is built from 14 residues. Trimming at V came to 5 bases and at J to 3 bases, leaving 7 bases not matched to a gene. In nucleotides, the CDR3 is TGTGCCAGCAGTCCGACAGGGTTGGGCTACGAGCAGTACTTC. Its protein product is CASSPTGLGYEQYF.

This sequence joins TRBV20-1 and TRBJ1-2; perhaps TRBD1 as D (6 bases). The CDR3 consists of 12 residues. Germline V gene data show CDR1 as DFQATT and CDR2 as SNEGSKA (reference sequence). V was pared by 4 bases and J by 6 bases, with 12 bases between. The CDR3 sequence: CSATGGGNGYTF. DNA of the CDR3: TGCAGTGCTACCGGGGGCGGCAATGGCTACACCTTC.

This chain links TRBV14 with TRBJ2-1; no definite D call. This CDR3 has 13 residues. In germline, CDR1 is SGHDN, CDR2 FVKESK. Trimming took off 3 bases at V and 9 bases at J, with 12 bases between the two ends. CDR3 protein: CASSQLGLGEQFF. For the CDR3, the DNA is TGTGCCAGCAGCCAGCTAGGTCTGGGTGAGCAGTTCTTC. The variable domain in full, with the rest retrieved from reference TRBV14 and TRBJ2-1, is EAGVTQFPSHSVIEKGQTVTLRCDPISGHDNLYWYRRVMGKEIKFLLHFVKESKQDESGMPNNRFLAERTGGTYSTLKVQPAELEDSGVYFCASSQLGLGEQFFGPGTRLTVL.

There are a few counts of this clonotype. The CDR3 reads CATSDPGGEDYGYTF. The CDR3 DNA follows: TGTGCCACCAGTGACCCAGGGGGCGAGGACTATGGCTACACCTTC. The chain uses TRBV24-1 and TRBJ1-2, with TRBD1 identical over 8 bases. Per the germline V gene, CDR1 is KGHDR and CDR2 is SFDVKD. The J segment lost 3 bases and the V segment lost 4 bases, leaving 6 bases of the junction unmatched. The length of the CDR3 is 15 residues.

CDR3 nucleotides: TGTGCCAGCAGCTCCATAGGGACAGGGTACAATGAGCAGTTCTTC. Its protein is CASSSIGTGYNEQFF. The rearrangement joins TRBV11-3 to TRBJ2-1; 9 bases fit TRBD1. J lost 4 bases, V lost 4 bases, and 5 bases had no gene match. This CDR3 is 15 amino acids long. Germline-derived CDR1 and CDR2 are SGHNT and YENEEA.

J is TRBJ2-1 and V is TRBV7-9; tentative D call: TRBD1 (5 bases). This CDR3 is 14 amino acids long. V was trimmed by 6 bases and J by 4 bases, leaving 13 bases between them. CDR1 SEHNR and CDR2 FQNEAQ come from the germline V gene (reference sequence). CDR3 sequence (DNA): TGTGCCAGCAGTACAATACAGGAATACAATGAGCAGTTCTTC. This encodes CASSTIQEYNEQFF.